Following are 24 T cell receptor beta chains from one sample sequenced in a study of blood T cell repertoires in COVID-19. Profiling relied on immunoSEQ multiplex PCR, and the TCRdb table lists in-frame clones only, not all of them. Of some 330,000 clones in the sample, roughly 90% were seen once. Material for sequencing was peripheral blood. The receptors here all came from a woman aged 50 to 60 with active or convalescent COVID-19.

The V call is TRBV30, the J call TRBJ2-7; D gene ambiguous. Germline V gives CDR1 GTSNPN, CDR2 SVGIG (reference sequence). Trimming shortened V by 5 bases and J by 2 bases, and 7 bases separated the two germline ends. The CDR3 has 11 amino acids. CDR3 amino acids: CAWLRTYEQYF. CDR3 bases: TGTGCCTGGCTAAGAACCTACGAGCAGTACTTC.

The chain employs TRBV11-1 and TRBJ1-1; perhaps TRBD1 as D (6 bases). CDR3 size: 16 residues. Per the germline V gene, CDR1 is SGHAT and CDR2 is FQDESV (reference sequence). V was cut by 3 bases and J by 0 bases, with 14 bases left in between. CDR3 amino acids: CASSFGQGLMNTEAFF. The CDR3 region has the DNA TGTGCCAGCAGCTTCGGTCAGGGGCTGATGAACACTGAAGCTTTCTTT.

The chain combines TRBV7-8 with TRBJ2-3; 12 nucleotides align to TRBD2. V was clipped by 4 bases and J by 6 bases; unmatched bases: 2. This CDR3 spans 14 amino acids. The germline CDR1 and CDR2 sequences are SGHVS and FQNEAQ. The CDR3 sequence is CASSSTSGGDTQYF. The CDR3 DNA reads as TGTGCCAGCAGCTCGACTAGCGGGGGTGATACGCAGTATTTT.

V is TRBV4-3 and J is TRBJ2-7, with 8 nucleotides matching TRBD1. The germline CDR1 and CDR2 sequences are LGHNA and YSLEER. V was pared by 1 base and J by 3 bases, with 5 bases of the junction left unmatched. CDR3 length: 15 amino acids. CDR3 residues: CASSQVADRDYEQYF. The CDR3 nucleotides read TGCGCCAGCAGCCAAGTCGCGGACAGGGACTACGAGCAGTACTTC.

Here the CDR3 DNA reads TGTGCCAGCAGTTGGGGCACTAGCGGGGTCCCCTACGAGCAGTACTTC. Protein sequence: CASSWGTSGVPYEQYF. J is TRBJ2-7 and V is TRBV6-2 or TRBV6-3, with TRBD2 identical over 10 bases. CDR1 and CDR2 from the germline V gene are MNHEY and SVGEGT. V lost 4 bases, J lost 2 bases, and 8 bases stayed unmatched. The CDR3 sequence is 16 residues long.

The chain is built from TRBV7-3 and TRBJ2-7; tentative D call: TRBD1 (6 bases). The CDR3 runs to 13 residues. Germline V gene sequence: CDR1 SGHTA, CDR2 FQGTGA. Trimming cost V 5 bases and J 7 bases, with 15 bases left between them. CDR3 bases: TGTGCCAGCAGCATCCGACAGGCCTCTGAGCAGTACTTC. Translated, it gives CASSIRQASEQYF.

The chain couples TRBV27 to TRBJ2-7; TRBD2 is a possible D gene (5 bases). Germline CDR1 is MNHEY and CDR2 is SMNVEV (reference sequence). With 6 bases removed from V and 1 base from J, the gap between germline ends came to 10 bases. The CDR3 runs 13 residues. The CDR3 loop is CASRMDWSYEQYF. The CDR3 DNA follows: TGTGCCAGCAGAATGGACTGGTCCTACGAGCAGTACTTC.

The chain joins TRBV27 to TRBJ2-1; 7 bases agree with TRBD2. The ends lost 1 base at V and 4 bases at J; junction bases unmatched: 4. Germline V lookup: CDR1 MNHEY, CDR2 SMNVEV (reference sequence). This CDR3 is 15 amino acids long. The CDR3 coding sequence is TGTGCCAGCAGTTTATACGGGGGGTCGTACAATGAGCAGTTCTTC. This gives the protein CASSLYGGSYNEQFF.

The CDR3 reads CASRKSGSSYNEQFF. The CDR3 nucleotides are TGTGCCAGCAGGAAAAGCGGGAGTTCCTACAATGAGCAGTTCTTC. The V and J genes are TRBV28 and TRBJ2-1; 8 bases match TRBD2. Unmatched junction bases numbered 5, after V lost 6 bases and J lost 1 base. The CDR3 runs to 15 residues. The germline V gene encodes CDR1 MDHEN and CDR2 SYDVKM.

The gene calls are TRBV6-4 and TRBJ2-3; D gene uncertain. The CDR3 is 15 residues long. CDR1 and CDR2 from the germline V gene are MRHNA and SNTAGT. Between the trimmed V and J ends, which lost 2 bases and 3 bases, there was a span of 12 bases. CDR3 in DNA: TGTGCCAGCAGTGACATGGGCCGCCCAACAGATACGCAGTATTTT. Its translation: CASSDMGRPTDTQYF.

The rearrangement uses TRBV5-4 and TRBJ2-2, with 10 bases lining up with TRBD2. Unmatched junction bases numbered 7, after V lost 2 bases and J lost 0 bases. Germline V gene sequence: CDR1 SGHNT, CDR2 YYREEE (reference sequence). The length of the CDR3 is 18 residues. This chain's CDR3 is CASSFIAGGRTNTGELFF. In DNA form, the CDR3 reads TGTGCCAGCAGCTTTATAGCGGGAGGCCGCACGAACACCGGGGAGCTGTTTTTT. Supplemented by reference TRBV5-4 and TRBJ2-2, the full variable domain reads ETGVTQSPTHLIKTRGQQVTLRCSSQSGHNTVSWYQQALGQGPQFIFQYYREEENGRGNFPPRFSGLQFPNYSSELNVNALELDDSALYLCASSFIAGGRTNTGELFFGEGSRLTVL.

This clone occurred a few times. The chain is built from TRBV28 and TRBJ1-1; D possibly corresponds to TRBD1 (6 bases). V was clipped by 1 base and J by 4 bases, with 10 bases between them. The germline gives CDR1 MDHEN, CDR2 SYDVKM. The CDR3 runs to 14 residues. CDR3 DNA sequence: TGTGCCAGCAGTTTATCAGGGGCAGGCACTGAAGCTTTCTTT. Translation gives CASSLSGAGTEAFF.

The rearrangement links TRBV4-1 to TRBJ2-1, with 7 bases fitting TRBD2. The V gene end was trimmed by 0 bases and the J gene end by 8 bases; junction bases not matched to a gene: 13. This CDR3 contains 17 residues. From germline, CDR1 is MGHRA and CDR2 YSYEKL. CDR3 sequence: CASSQEYLGREMDEQFF. CDR3 nucleotides: TGCGCCAGCAGCCAAGAGTACTTGGGGCGGGAGATGGATGAGCAGTTCTTC.

This clone was seen once. The CDR3 reads CASSLLGGGYGYTF. In DNA, the CDR3 is TGTGCCAGCAGCTTACTAGGGGGCGGGTATGGCTACACCTTC. V gene TRBV3-1 (or the pseudogene TRBV3-2) combines with J gene TRBJ1-2, with 7 bases identical to TRBD1. V lost 5 bases to trimming and J lost 5 bases; unmatched junction nucleotides: 8. This CDR3 spans 14 amino acids. Germline-derived CDR1 and CDR2 are LGHDT and YNNKEL (reference sequence).

The rearrangement links TRBV7-9 to TRBJ2-7; 9 positions match TRBD1. Germline-derived CDR1 and CDR2 are SEHNR and FQNEAQ (reference sequence). With V trimmed by 1 base and J by 4 bases, 2 bases remained unmatched. CDR3 size: 14 residues. The CDR3, as DNA: TGTGCCAGCAGCTTAGGGGACAGGGTATACGAGCAGTACTTC. Amino acids: CASSLGDRVYEQYF.

This chain connects TRBV16 to TRBJ1-2; 7 bases map to TRBD1. J was trimmed by 6 bases and V by 0 bases; bases with no gene match: 7. Germline lookup yields CDR1 KGHSY and CDR2 FQNENV. The CDR3 length is 15 residues. The CDR3 region has the DNA TGTGCCAGCAGCCAATCGAGGGGGCGGAAGGATGGCTACACCTTC. It specifies CASSQSRGRKDGYTF. Full variable domain (outside the CDR3, taken from reference TRBV16 and TRBJ1-2): GEEVAQTPKHLVRGEGQKAKLYCAPIKGHSYVFWYQQVLKNEFKFLISFQNENVFDETGMPKERFSAKCLPNSPCSLEIQATKLEDSAVYFCASSQSRGRKDGYTFGSGTRLTVV.

The chain is built from TRBV3-1 (or the pseudogene TRBV3-2) and TRBJ1-5; TRBD1 agrees at 8 bases. The CDR3 loop spans 14 amino acids. Germline assignment: CDR1 LGHDT and CDR2 YNNKEL (reference sequence). Trimming took 5 bases from V and 2 from J; bases not matched to a gene: 2. The CDR3 sequence: CASSLQGGNQPQHF. CDR3 bases: TGTGCCAGCAGCTTACAGGGGGGCAATCAGCCCCAGCATTTT.

The CDR3 region has the DNA TGCGCCAGCAGCCAAGGTTTCGACAGGGGGACCGGGGAGCTGTTTTTT. Amino acids: CASSQGFDRGTGELFF. The V call is TRBV4-1, the J call TRBJ2-2; 9 bases align to TRBD1. The length of the CDR3 is 16 residues. The ends lost 1 base at V and 5 bases at J; junction bases unmatched: 5. Germline CDR1 reads MGHRA; CDR2 reads YSYEKL.

V usage is TRBV6-6 and J usage is TRBJ1-6, with a possible D match to TRBD1 (5 bases). This CDR3 region has 15 residues. V was pared by 2 bases and J by 5 bases, with 10 bases between. Germline CDR1 MNHNY, CDR2 SVGAGI (reference sequence). CDR3 DNA: TGTGCCAGCAGTTACGTCGCGACAGATAATTCACCCCTCCACTTT. The encoded protein is CASSYVATDNSPLHF.

V and J are TRBV7-3 and TRBJ2-1; 8 bases map to TRBD1. V trimming: 5 bases; J trimming: 6 bases; junction bases outside the gene matches: 3. The germline gives CDR1 SGHTA, CDR2 FQGTGA. The length of the CDR3 is 13 residues. The CDR3 reads CASSRDRGNEQFF. CDR3 coding DNA: TGTGCCAGCAGCCGAGACAGGGGCAATGAGCAGTTCTTC.

The chain recombines TRBV7-2 with TRBJ1-5; 9 bases are shared with TRBD1. Germline values: CDR1 SGHTA, CDR2 FQGNSA. This CDR3 has 15 residues. Trimming took 6 bases from V and 3 from J; bases not matched to a gene: 6. The CDR3 loop reads CASRQDRGANQPQHF. The CDR3 DNA is TGTGCCAGCAGACAGGACAGGGGTGCCAATCAGCCCCAGCATTTT. Supplemented by reference TRBV7-2 and TRBJ1-5, the full variable domain reads GAGVSQSPSNKVTEKGKDVELRCDPISGHTALYWYRQSLGQGLEFLIYFQGNSAPDKSGLPSDRFSAERTGGSVSTLTIQRTQQEDSAVYLCASRQDRGANQPQHFGDGTRLSIL.

The chain has TRBV9 and TRBJ1-6, with TRBD1 matching over 9 bases. Per the germline V gene, CDR1 is SGDLS and CDR2 is YYNGEE. The CDR3 covers 15 residues. V lost 4 bases and J lost 6; bases outside the gene matches: 5. CDR3 loop: CASSFRDRVNSPLHF. The CDR3 coding sequence is TGTGCCAGCAGCTTTCGGGACAGGGTTAATTCACCCCTCCACTTT.

V gene TRBV27 combines with J gene TRBJ2-7, with a possible D match to TRBD2 (5 bases). The CDR3 runs 13 residues. V was cut by 6 bases and J by 4 bases, with 13 bases left in between. The germline V gene encodes CDR1 MNHEY and CDR2 SMNVEV (reference sequence). As DNA, the CDR3 is TGTGCCAGCAGGCCGAGGGAAGGATACGAGCAGTACTTC. Translating it yields CASRPREGYEQYF.

The V gene is TRBV19, the J gene TRBJ2-6; 7 bases are shared with TRBD2. V shed 6 bases, J shed 2 bases, and the junction held 13 bases outside the gene matches. Per the germline V gene, CDR1 is LNHDA and CDR2 is SQIVND (reference sequence). The CDR3 is 18 amino acids. Here the CDR3 reads CASSKAGIGSTGANVLTF. CDR3 nucleotide sequence: TGTGCCAGTAGCAAAGCGGGAATAGGCTCAACTGGGGCCAACGTCCTGACTTTC.